Sequencing of this T cell receptor (beta chain) was carried out in a study of T cells in Graves' hyperthyroidism and ophthalmopathy. Study observations and caveats: The blood repertoire included most of the expanded thyroid clonotypes above 0.001.

This clonotype has more than one count but fewer than ten. Its antigen remains unidentified. V was trimmed by 1 base and J by 11 bases, leaving 11 bases between them. The CDR3 has 12 residues. RNA transcripts were the template for amplifying TCR beta CDR3 regions. First-round RT-PCR with HTBI primers amplified the TCR CDR3 region. One entry per CDR3 protein results from TCRdb running MiXCR on the multiplex PCR reads. The data contain about 520,000 distinct CDR3 sequences, about 24% of them seen just once; the ten biggest clones take up 11%. Uncontrolled infections, other autoimmune diseases, pregnancy or lactation led to exclusion of patients. The study based diagnoses on clinical symptoms, serum thyroxine and TRAb, thyroid ultrasound and orbital computed tomography. Fresh 10 ml peripheral blood yielded PBMCs.

The TCR was taken from a woman between 25 and 40 years old with Graves' ophthalmopathy. Material: blood. The chain has TRBV12-3 or TRBV12-4 and TRBJ1-1; no reliable D call. The CDR3 DNA reads TGTGCCAGCAGTTTAGATGGCGGGCCGGCTTTCTTT. Amino acids: CASSLDGGPAFF.